This TCR beta chain emerged from a study of blood T cell repertoires in COVID-19. Across the study: In each case, the material was cDNA or gDNA derived from T cells, B-cell-depleted T cells, or PBMCs.

The table lists this clone with many counts. One Seattle source followed patients from active infection through their disease course. The V segment lost 8 bases and the J segment 0 bases; nucleotides outside the gene matches: 4. CDR3 size: 13 residues. From germline, CDR1 is MNHEY and CDR2 SMNVEV (reference sequence). Authors' data handling: Estimates of nucleated cell counts were drawn from the amplification of reference gene primers. Using immunoSEQ multiplex PCR, the repertoire was profiled, and TCRdb retains in-frame clones only, with some absent. From that table come the V and J calls and clone size; the DNA was used to work out D and trimming. The profile shows over 150,000 clones, around 80% of them singletons.

The sample consisted of peripheral blood. The receptor was isolated from a woman between 40 and 55 years old with COVID-19, enrolled during active disease. The chain recombines TRBV27 with TRBJ2-7; 7 positions agree with TRBD2. CDR3 coding DNA: TGTGCCAGCTGGGAGGGTGGCTCCTACGAGCAGTACTTC. Protein: CASWEGGSYEQYF.